This TCR beta chain was identified during a study of blood T cell repertoires in COVID-19. The CDR3 consists of 17 residues. Germline V gene lookup returns CDR1 LGHNA and CDR2 YNFKEQ. Deletions cut 0 bases from V and 6 bases from J, with 18 bases between. Participant-reported clinical history was the basis for cohort assignment. Only in-frame clones appear in the TCRdb table, and some are missing; sequencing was by immunoSEQ multiplex PCR. Of about 180,000 clones in the sample, more than 75% were seen once. The clonotype originates from a woman aged 25 to 45 who had recovered from COVID-19. The specimen was PBMCs or T cells enriched from blood (not recorded which). The chain has TRBV4-2 and TRBJ2-1; possibly TRBD1 for D (7 bases). The chain's CDR3 is CASSQEGGQGGSNEQFF. CDR3 bases: TGTGCCAGCAGCCAAGAAGGAGGGCAGGGGGGTTCCAATGAGCAGTTCTTC.